These 26 T cell receptor beta chains were all obtained from the same sample, sequenced in a study of shared clonotypes between healthy human individuals. Using immunoSEQ multiplex PCR, the repertoire was profiled, and TCRdb retains in-frame clones only, with some absent. The table records 2 million to 3 million clones, 80% to 95% of them present only once. Sequencing input: naive CD4+ T cells from PBMCs. Subset indicated: CD45RA+ positively selected. These receptors were taken from a man aged 18 to 30 in good health. Some clones in this sample may be carry-over from other donors' samples.

The V and J genes are TRBV19 and TRBJ1-2, with D maybe TRBD1 (5 bases). Germline CDR1 reads LNHDA; CDR2 reads SQIVND (reference sequence). This CDR3 is 14 amino acids long. Trimming shortened V by 8 bases and J by 8 bases, and 21 bases separated the two germline ends. In nucleotides, the CDR3 is TGTGCCAGTCTACCCCGGGACCTGCCCCGCGGCTACACCTTC. This encodes CASLPRDLPRGYTF. Variable domain in full (rest from reference TRBV19 and TRBJ1-2): DGGITQSPKYLFRKEGQNVTLSCEQNLNHDAMYWYRQDPGQGLRLIYYSQIVNDFQKGDIAEGYSVSREKKESFPLTVTSAQKNPTAFYLCASLPRDLPRGYTFGSGTRLTVV.

This sequence joins TRBV5-1 and TRBJ2-7; D may be TRBD2 (6 bases). Per the germline V gene, CDR1 is SGHRS and CDR2 is YFSETQ. This CDR3 contains 16 residues. V shed 0 bases and J shed 3 bases, with 16 bases lying between them. CDR3 residues: CASSLGGRFPYYEQYF. DNA of the CDR3: TGCGCCAGCAGCTTGGGGGGGAGGTTCCCCTACTACGAGCAGTACTTC.

The chain has TRBV7-2 and TRBJ2-7; TRBD2 is a possible D gene (5 bases). Trimming pared 4 bases from V and 3 bases from J, leaving 19 bases between. This CDR3 has 16 residues. Germline lookup yields CDR1 SGHTA and CDR2 FQGNSA. As DNA, the CDR3 is TGTGCCAGCAGCTCAGCCCGCCCAGCGGAACGCTACGAGCAGTACTTC. This codes for CASSSARPAERYEQYF. Using reference TRBV7-2 and TRBJ2-7 for the parts outside the CDR3, the full variable domain is GAGVSQSPSNKVTEKGKDVELRCDPISGHTALYWYRQSLGQGLEFLIYFQGNSAPDKSGLPSDRFSAERTGGSVSTLTIQRTQQEDSAVYLCASSSARPAERYEQYFGPGTRLTVT.

This chain connects TRBV18 to TRBJ2-3; D may be TRBD1 or TRBD2 (5 bases each). Germline CDR1 reads KGHSH; CDR2 reads LQKENI. The CDR3 has 16 residues. Trimming shortened V by 3 bases and J by 0 bases, and 13 bases separated the two germline ends. The CDR3 reads CASSPGTRGSTDTQYF. The CDR3, as DNA: TGTGCCAGCTCACCCGGGACGCGTGGGAGCACAGATACGCAGTATTTT.

As regards this clone: The sample has other DNA sequences that encode this CDR3 too. The V call is TRBV5-1, the J call TRBJ1-1; D uncertain. The CDR3 is 14 amino acids. Germline values: CDR1 SGHRS, CDR2 YFSETQ. V dropped 2 bases and J dropped 0 bases, with 8 bases sitting between them. As DNA, the CDR3 is TGCGCCAGCAGCTTCAGTTCCTTGAACACTGAAGCTTTCTTT. This encodes CASSFSSLNTEAFF.

This chain joins TRBV19 and TRBJ1-3; the D is unclear. Trimming shortened V by 10 bases and J by 2 bases, and 15 bases separated the two germline ends. Germline CDR1 is LNHDA and CDR2 is SQIVND (reference sequence). The CDR3 is 14 amino acids. CDR3 sequence reads: CATRVSGPGNTIYF. The CDR3 DNA reads TGTGCCACTAGGGTGTCCGGGCCTGGAAACACCATATATTTT. The entire variable domain, with the rest obtained from reference TRBV19 and TRBJ1-3, is as follows: DGGITQSPKYLFRKEGQNVTLSCEQNLNHDAMYWYRQDPGQGLRLIYYSQIVNDFQKGDIAEGYSVSREKKESFPLTVTSAQKNPTAFYLCATRVSGPGNTIYFGEGSWLTVV.

The CDR3 DNA reads TGTGCCAGCAGTGGTCGGACTAGCGGGAGGGAGTGGGAGCAGTACTTC. Translating it yields CASSGRTSGREWEQYF. The V gene is TRBV6-1, the J gene TRBJ2-7, with 15 bases matching TRBD2. Germline V gene data show CDR1 as MNHNS and CDR2 as SASEGT. This CDR3 region has 16 residues. V shed 4 bases, J shed 7 bases, and the junction held 8 bases outside the gene matches.

This sequence joins TRBV7-8 and TRBJ1-2, with D unresolved. This CDR3 has 16 residues. V lost 5 bases and J 2 bases, leaving 18 bases between the germline ends. Germline lookup yields CDR1 SGHVS and CDR2 FQNEAQ. The CDR3 DNA reads as TGTGCCAGCAGCCCGAAAGTGGGCCGATTGAACTATGGCTACACCTTC. Its translation is CASSPKVGRLNYGYTF.

The V gene is TRBV5-1, the J gene TRBJ2-3, with TRBD2 matching over 12 bases. This CDR3 is built from 17 residues. Germline V gives CDR1 SGHRS, CDR2 YFSETQ. Losses at the gene ends were 4 bases for V and 2 bases for J; bases not matched to a gene: 8. The CDR3 sequence is CASSPLTSGSITDTQYF. In nucleotides, the CDR3 is TGCGCCAGCAGCCCACTGACTAGCGGGAGCATCACAGATACGCAGTATTTT.

The gene calls are TRBV28 and TRBJ2-6; the D is unclear. In germline, CDR1 is MDHEN, CDR2 SYDVKM. This CDR3 region has 16 residues. V gave up 4 bases and J gave up 0 bases, with 10 bases separating them. CDR3 region: CASSSRLSSGANVLTF. The DNA for the CDR3 is TGTGCCAGCAGTTCCCGACTGAGCTCTGGGGCCAACGTCCTGACTTTC.

The chain links TRBV2 to TRBJ2-1; D unresolved. The germline CDR1 and CDR2 sequences are SNHLY and FYNNEI. This CDR3 contains 12 residues. Trimming left V 0 bases short and J 12 bases short, with 9 bases between. Here the CDR3 reads CASSEAKRVQFF. The CDR3 nucleotides read TGTGCCAGCAGTGAAGCCAAGCGCGTGCAGTTCTTC.

The rearrangement links TRBV4-1 to TRBJ2-7; 13 nucleotides agree with TRBD2. The germline CDR1 and CDR2 sequences are MGHRA and YSYEKL. Germline trimming cut 4 bases from V and 3 bases from J; bases unmatched to any gene: 6. The CDR3 covers 16 residues. Here the CDR3 reads CASSPGLAGRIYEQYF. The CDR3 region has the DNA TGCGCCAGCAGCCCGGGACTAGCGGGACGGATCTACGAGCAGTACTTC.

V gene TRBV6-1 combines with J gene TRBJ1-2, with D perhaps TRBD1 (5 bases). Looked up from germline, CDR1 is MNHNS and CDR2 is SASEGT. V was pared by 2 bases and J by 5 bases, with 12 bases between. The CDR3 sequence is 14 residues long. The CDR3 here is CASSENEGYYGYTF. The CDR3 coding sequence is TGTGCCAGCAGTGAAAACGAGGGGTATTATGGCTACACCTTC.

The chain employs TRBV4-1 and TRBJ1-2, with 7 bases matching TRBD1. V dropped 6 bases and J dropped 7; count of bases not matched to a gene: 8. Germline-derived CDR1 and CDR2 are MGHRA and YSYEKL. The CDR3 spans 13 residues. The CDR3 DNA sequence: TGCGCCAGCAGAGACAGGGTTGGGGGTGGCTACACCTTC. It yields the protein CASRDRVGGGYTF.

The chain carries TRBV14 and TRBJ2-1; D uncertain. This CDR3 region has 15 residues. V was pared by 0 bases and J by 6 bases, with 12 bases between. Germline lookup yields CDR1 SGHDN and CDR2 FVKESK. The CDR3 DNA is TGTGCCAGCAGCCAAGATAGTGGGCGGATCAATGAGCAGTTCTTC. Protein sequence: CASSQDSGRINEQFF.

The chain has TRBV7-3 and TRBJ2-1; the match to TRBD2 covers 13 bases. Germline-derived CDR1 and CDR2 are SGHTA and FQGTGA. The J segment lost 10 bases and the V segment lost 5 bases, leaving 5 bases of the junction unmatched. The CDR3 spans 14 residues. CDR3 sequence (DNA): TGTGCCAGCAGCGGGACTAGCGGGGTAAGGGAGCAGTTCTTC. It specifies CASSGTSGVREQFF.

The V and J genes are TRBV5-8 and TRBJ1-1; D perhaps matches TRBD1 (5 bases). This CDR3 spans 16 amino acids. CDR1 SGHTS and CDR2 YDEGEE come from the germline V gene. V was clipped by 0 bases and J by 4 bases, with 16 bases between them. CDR3 sequence reads: CASSLGLLWGGTEAFF. In DNA form, the CDR3 reads TGTGCCAGCAGCTTGGGTTTGTTATGGGGGGGCACTGAAGCTTTCTTT.

This chain uses TRBV11-1 with TRBJ2-6, with D perhaps TRBD1 or TRBD2 (5 bases each). The germline CDR1 and CDR2 sequences are SGHAT and FQDESV (reference sequence). The CDR3 is 16 amino acids. The V end was cut by 3 bases, the J end by 2 bases, with 11 bases between. CDR3 in DNA: TGTGCCAGCAGCTTGGAAAGGGGAGCTGGGGCCAACGTCCTGACTTTC. This sequence encodes CASSLERGAGANVLTF.

This clone appeared many times. Other DNA variants within this sample encode the same CDR3. The chain is built from TRBV18 and TRBJ2-5; D is uncertain. Germline CDR1 and CDR2: KGHSH and LQKENI. This CDR3 contains 11 residues. The V end lost 3 bases, the J end lost 1 base, and 0 bases lay between the germline ends. In DNA form, the CDR3 reads TGTGCCAGCTCACCCCAAGAGACCCAGTACTTC. This gives the protein CASSPQETQYF.

V gene TRBV7-8 combines with J gene TRBJ1-2; no reliable D call. Per germline, CDR1 SGHVS and CDR2 FQNEAQ. The CDR3 length is 14 residues. Trimming pared 4 bases from V and 1 base from J, leaving 10 bases between. This chain's CDR3 is CASSSKGYNYGYTF. CDR3 nucleotides: TGTGCCAGCAGCTCTAAAGGGTATAACTATGGCTACACCTTC.

The sample holds one count of this clone. This chain joins TRBV2 and TRBJ2-7; D is possibly TRBD2 (7 bases). The germline gives CDR1 SNHLY, CDR2 FYNNEI. Trimming stripped 3 bases from V and 5 bases from J, with 17 bases between. CDR3 length: 15 amino acids. CDR3 DNA sequence: TGTGCCAGCAGTGATGGGGGGGCGCCGATGAACGAGCAGTACTTC. It encodes CASSDGGAPMNEQYF. Filled out from reference TRBV2 and TRBJ2-7, the complete variable domain reads EPEVTQTPSHQVTQMGQEVILRCVPISNHLYFYWYRQILGQKVEFLVSFYNNEISEKSEIFDDQFSVERPDGSNFTLKIRSTKLEDSAMYFCASSDGGAPMNEQYFGPGTRLTVT.

The V and J genes are TRBV28 and TRBJ2-1; 9 nucleotides align to TRBD1. The CDR3 is 18 amino acids. V gave up 0 bases and J gave up 6 bases; unmatched junction bases: 12. CDR1 MDHEN and CDR2 SYDVKM come from the germline V gene. The DNA of the CDR3 is TGTGCCAGCAGTTTATGGAGATTCTCCGGGACAGGGCCCAATGAGCAGTTCTTC. Protein: CASSLWRFSGTGPNEQFF.

The chain is built from TRBV11-2 and TRBJ2-2; 7 bases align to TRBD2. The CDR3 extends over 16 amino acids. V lost 0 bases to trimming and J lost 5 bases; unmatched junction nucleotides: 6. The germline V gene encodes CDR1 SGHAT and CDR2 FQNNGV. CDR3 nucleotides: TGTGCCAGCAGCTTAGATAGTAGCGGGTTTACCGGGGAGCTGTTTTTT. This codes for CASSLDSSGFTGELFF.

The chain carries TRBV25-1 and TRBJ2-7, with 7 bases matching TRBD2. Germline CDR1 reads MGHDK; CDR2 reads SYGVNS. Trimming took 4 bases from V and 3 from J; bases not matched to a gene: 9. There are 15 residues in the CDR3. The CDR3 DNA reads TGTGCCAGCAGTGCCCGGGACTACCTAAACTACGAGCAGTACTTC. Its translation is CASSARDYLNYEQYF.

The rearrangement joins TRBV27 to TRBJ2-1; D may be TRBD2 (6 bases). The CDR3 has 14 amino acids. V gave up 6 bases and J gave up 7 bases, with 16 bases separating them. Germline V CDR1 and CDR2: MNHEY, SMNVEV (reference sequence). In DNA, the CDR3 is TGTGCCAGCAGAGAAGCGGGCGATTGGAATGAGCAGTTCTTC. Protein sequence: CASREAGDWNEQFF.

The chain has TRBV5-1 and TRBJ2-5; 7 nucleotides agree with TRBD1. Germline trimming cut 7 bases from V and 2 bases from J; bases unmatched to any gene: 8. Germline values: CDR1 SGHRS, CDR2 YFSETQ. The CDR3 consists of 14 residues. Written as DNA, the CDR3 is TGCGCCAGCGCGAGAGACAGGGCTCAAGAGACCCAGTACTTC. This sequence encodes CASARDRAQETQYF.